The rows below give T cell receptor beta chains drawn from one sample of a study of blood T cell repertoires in COVID-19. Assay used: immunoSEQ multiplex PCR; TCRdb lists only in-frame clones, some missing. Counted here are about 300,000 clones, 70% to 90% occurring once; the ten biggest clones make up around 4.6%. The sample comprised PBMCs or T cells enriched from blood (not recorded which). These receptors all stem from a young man who had recovered from COVID-19. Each CDR3 is given with its conserved first and last residue. The D gene is left open where the match is weak.

v_call,j_call,d_call,cdr3_aa
TRBV19,TRBJ2-1,TRBD2,CASSIDSSGVGNEQFF
TRBV18,TRBJ2-7,.,CASSPNEFPYEQYF
TRBV10-2,TRBJ1-1,.,CASSYRENTEAFF
TRBV7-9,TRBJ2-5,TRBD2,CASSLGLAGRGSETQYF
TRBV3-1/TRBV3-2,TRBJ1-1,.,CASSHIPGMNTEAFF
TRBV7-9,TRBJ2-3,TRBD1,CASSLTGGADTQYF
TRBV3-1/TRBV3-2,TRBJ2-7,TRBD2,CASSREGLYEQYF
TRBV5-1,TRBJ1-5,TRBD1,CASSLEGASNQPQHF
TRBV4-1,TRBJ1-2,TRBD1,CASSQLHRGQRGYTF
TRBV7-9,TRBJ2-1,TRBD2,CASSQTSGGVYNEQFF
TRBV4-1,TRBJ1-1,TRBD1,CASSQGQDLLGTEAFF
TRBV19,TRBJ1-5,.,CASSIQGGNQPQHF
TRBV5-1,TRBJ2-1,TRBD2,CASSSTSGIVNEQFF
TRBV5-4,TRBJ2-7,.,CASSDDSYSYEQYF
TRBV19,TRBJ1-6,.,CASSRDTWYGASNSPLHF
TRBV2,TRBJ2-7,.,CASSLSYEQYF
TRBV19,TRBJ2-7,.,CASSLAYEQYF
TRBV2,TRBJ1-1,TRBD1,CASRGTVNTEAFF
TRBV3-1/TRBV3-2,TRBJ2-1,.,CASSLVHRGNEQFF
TRBV4-1,TRBJ1-2,.,CASSQDGTGTLNYGYTF
TRBV5-4,TRBJ2-1,TRBD1,CASSLAWDRGGGEQFF
TRBV30,TRBJ1-2,.,CAWSRGGSYGYTF
TRBV7-8,TRBJ2-1,TRBD1,CASRDNRGSYNEQFF
TRBV6-5,TRBJ1-1,.,CASSSDSLENTEAFF
TRBV20-1,TRBJ1-4,.,CSASRDEKLFF
TRBV4-1,TRBJ2-3,.,CASSQVLRSTDTQYF